This section outlines one TCR beta chain sequence together with its context. This sample was taken from a study of cytomegalovirus exposure and HLA in healthy donors. Primers included in the PCR were 60 Vbeta and 13 Jbeta primers. Sequenced by immunoSEQ multiplex PCR; TCRdb stores in-frame clones only, minus some. Counted here are 95,000 to 100,000 clones, more than 65% occurring once; the ten biggest clones make up 7% to 10%. CDR3 length: 15 amino acids. Germline V CDR1 and CDR2: SGHTA, FQGNSA. With 1 base clipped from V and 6 bases from J, the junction kept 9 bases outside the gene matches. The V gene is TRBV7-2, the J gene TRBJ2-7, with TRBD2 matching over 7 bases. The sequence was obtained from a human donor in good health. The sequenced sample was PBMCs. This CDR3 is CASSLGGGEIREQYF. CDR3 in DNA: TGTGCCAGCAGCTTAGGGGGAGGGGAAATTCGCGAGCAGTACTTC.